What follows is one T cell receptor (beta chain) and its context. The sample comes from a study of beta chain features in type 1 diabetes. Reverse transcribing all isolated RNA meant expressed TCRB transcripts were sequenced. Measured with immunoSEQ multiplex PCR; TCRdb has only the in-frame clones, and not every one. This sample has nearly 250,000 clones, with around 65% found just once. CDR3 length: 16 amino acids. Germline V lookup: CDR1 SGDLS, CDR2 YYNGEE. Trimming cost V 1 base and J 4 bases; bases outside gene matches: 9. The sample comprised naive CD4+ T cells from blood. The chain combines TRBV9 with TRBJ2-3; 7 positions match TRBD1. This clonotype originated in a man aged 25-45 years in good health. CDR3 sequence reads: CASSVRGDRVPDTQYF. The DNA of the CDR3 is TGTGCCAGCAGCGTAAGGGGCGACAGGGTCCCAGATACGCAGTATTTT.